This T cell receptor (beta chain) originates from a study of molecular identifiers for immune sequencing clone quantification. This clonotype was counted between two and nine times. The CDR3 extends over 13 amino acids. Trimming left V 5 bases short and J 1 base short, with 9 bases between. Germline V gives CDR1 SGHNT, CDR2 YYREEE (reference sequence). Using its own MiXCR run on the PCR reads, TCRdb lists one record per CDR3 protein. Of more than 450,000 distinct CDR3 sequences in the sample, over 20% were seen once. The sequence derives from a human donor in good health. Some libraries in this study had Jurkat cell RNA spiked in. The chain is built from TRBV5-4 and TRBJ2-5; unclear D gene. Sequenced: naive CD8+ T cells from blood, with Jurkat cell RNA spiked in. Stated subset: FACS-sorted CD8+CD4-CCR7+CD45RA+ naive T cells. CDR3: CASSPEAQETQYF. The CDR3 DNA follows: TGTGCCAGCAGTCCTGAAGCCCAAGAGACCCAGTACTTC.